A single TCR beta chain is shown here with its context. The antigen it binds to is not known. Base qualities are not at hand, and no much larger clone is one base apart. Collaborating institutions collected whole blood in K2EDTA tubes following their own protocols. Collaborator samples were shipped for TCRbeta analysis as frozen whole blood, isolated PBMCs, or DNA extracted from either sample type. The source of the sample is a study of blood T cell repertoires in COVID-19 (dated by TCRdb to 2020 to 2021). Describing the broader study: The collaborator samples originated in the United States, Italy and Spain and spanned the acute and convalescent phases of COVID-19. The prospective study material was composed of cDNA or gDNA derived from T cells, B-cell-depleted T cells, or PBMCs. Deeply sampled blood TCRbeta repertoires from subjects exposed to, actively infected with, or recovered from COVID-19 were included in the dataset. A freely available public database, intended as a resource for researchers studying the immune response to SARS-CoV-2, is where the repertoires were released. Samples were obtained from the ongoing ImmuneRACE study (first 160 participants) and from roughly 1,300 subjects provided by 6 global collaborators. A de-identified subject ID, COVID-19 status, age in years and sex were almost always included in the sample metadata. Where available, HLA class I and class II types were obtained from metadata supplied by the sample provider rather than from assay-based typing.

General conclusions and limits of the study: How much clinical and demographic metadata was included differed by source and by participant, and the metadata was provided uncurated.

The immunoSEQ Assay, a bias-controlled multiplex PCR, was used to amplify TCRbeta CDR3 regions from genomic DNA. For the original study's pipeline: Nucleated cell counts per sample were estimated from amplification of reference gene primers within the assay. To quantify the absolute abundance of each unique TCRbeta CDR3 rearrangement, sequence reads were collapsed and filtered. For each sample, productive Simpson clonality was calculated as the square root of Simpson's diversity index across productive rearrangements. The clones in this table, taken by TCRdb from immuneACCESS, are in-frame only. Not every clone is retained; where verified, under half of the shortfall comes from an unresolved V gene, and the cause of the rest is unknown. Clone size and the V and J calls come from that table; the DNA yielded D and trimming. This sample comprises roughly 200,000 clones, 80% to 90% of them detected only once. Around 3% of the sample belongs to the ten largest clones.

From the germline V gene (reference sequence), CDR1 is LGHDT and CDR2 is YNNKEL. V is pruned by 4 bases and J by 5 bases, leaving 10 bases of the junction without a gene match. Reading from cysteine to phenylalanine, the CDR3 counts 15 amino acids. Only the CDR3 portion is preserved as DNA: 45 bases, with reading frame beginning at the first base. This receptor was identified in a man aged 55 to 70 with acute or convalescent COVID-19. The source material was peripheral blood. The chain employs TRBV3-1 (or the pseudogene TRBV3-2) and TRBJ2-5, with TRBD2 matching 7 junction bases. The CDR3 corresponds to CASSRSGRAGETQYF. The DNA sequence follows: TGTGCCAGCAGCCGCTCAGGGAGGGCAGGGGAGACCCAGTACTTC.